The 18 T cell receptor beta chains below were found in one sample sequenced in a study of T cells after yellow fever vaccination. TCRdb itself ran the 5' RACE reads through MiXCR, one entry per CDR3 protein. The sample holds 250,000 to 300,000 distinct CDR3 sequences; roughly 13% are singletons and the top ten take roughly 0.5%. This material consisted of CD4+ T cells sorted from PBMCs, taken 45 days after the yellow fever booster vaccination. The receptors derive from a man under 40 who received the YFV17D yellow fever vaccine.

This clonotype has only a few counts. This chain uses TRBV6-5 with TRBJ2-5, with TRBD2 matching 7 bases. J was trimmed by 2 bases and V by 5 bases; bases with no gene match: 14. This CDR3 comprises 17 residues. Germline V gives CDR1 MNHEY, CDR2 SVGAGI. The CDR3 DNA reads TGTGCCAGCAGTCATCTCGGGAGGCGGGATCTTCAAGAGACCCAGTACTTC. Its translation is CASSHLGRRDLQETQYF.

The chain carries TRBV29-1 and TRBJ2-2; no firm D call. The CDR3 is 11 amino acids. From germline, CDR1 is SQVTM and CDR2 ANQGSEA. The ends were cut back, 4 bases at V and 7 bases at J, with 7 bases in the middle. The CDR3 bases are TGCAGCGTTGCAGTTGGCGGGGAGCTGTTTTTT. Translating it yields CSVAVGGELFF.

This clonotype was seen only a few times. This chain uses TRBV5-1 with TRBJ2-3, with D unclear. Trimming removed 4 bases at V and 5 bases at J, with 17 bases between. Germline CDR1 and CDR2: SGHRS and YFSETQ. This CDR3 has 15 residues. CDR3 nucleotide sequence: TGCGCCAGCAGCATTGGCCTAGAGTTGGTAGATACGCAGTATTTT. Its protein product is CASSIGLELVDTQYF. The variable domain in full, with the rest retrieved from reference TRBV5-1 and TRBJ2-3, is KAGVTQTPRYLIKTRGQQVTLSCSPISGHRSVSWYQQTPGQGLQFLFEYFSETQRNKGNFPGRFSGRQFSNSRSEMNVSTLELGDSALYLCASSIGLELVDTQYFGPGTRLTVL.

The CDR3 bases are TGTGCCAGCAGCTTAGCCCCCGAGGGCTCCTATGGCTACACCTTC. It is translated as CASSLAPEGSYGYTF. The rearrangement joins TRBV7-2 to TRBJ1-2; D gene unclear. There are 15 residues in the CDR3. Trimming cost V 0 bases and J 4 bases, with 12 bases left between them. Germline V gives CDR1 SGHTA, CDR2 FQGNSA.

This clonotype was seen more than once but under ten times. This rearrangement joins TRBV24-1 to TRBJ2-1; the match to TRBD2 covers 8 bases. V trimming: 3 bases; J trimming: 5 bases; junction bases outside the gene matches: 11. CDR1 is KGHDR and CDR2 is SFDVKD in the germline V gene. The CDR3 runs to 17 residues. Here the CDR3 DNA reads TGTGCCACCAGTGATACCCAGCGGGAGTCCTTCCACAATGAGCAGTTCTTC. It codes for CATSDTQRESFHNEQFF.

The CDR3, as DNA: TGCAGCGTTACGACAGGGGTGAACATTCAGTACTTC. Translating gives CSVTTGVNIQYF. The chain combines TRBV29-1 with TRBJ2-4; 8 bases match TRBD1. The J segment lost 7 bases and the V segment lost 5 bases, leaving 4 bases of the junction unmatched. There are 12 residues in the CDR3. CDR1 and CDR2 from the germline V gene are SQVTM and ANQGSEA.

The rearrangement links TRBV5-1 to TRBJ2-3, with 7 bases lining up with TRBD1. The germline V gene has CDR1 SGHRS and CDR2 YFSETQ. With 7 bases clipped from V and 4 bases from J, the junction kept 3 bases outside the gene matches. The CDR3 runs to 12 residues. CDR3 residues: CASQTGSDTQYF. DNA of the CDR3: TGCGCCAGCCAGACAGGGTCAGATACGCAGTATTTT. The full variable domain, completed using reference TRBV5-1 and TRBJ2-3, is KAGVTQTPRYLIKTRGQQVTLSCSPISGHRSVSWYQQTPGQGLQFLFEYFSETQRNKGNFPGRFSGRQFSNSRSEMNVSTLELGDSALYLCASQTGSDTQYFGPGTRLTVL.

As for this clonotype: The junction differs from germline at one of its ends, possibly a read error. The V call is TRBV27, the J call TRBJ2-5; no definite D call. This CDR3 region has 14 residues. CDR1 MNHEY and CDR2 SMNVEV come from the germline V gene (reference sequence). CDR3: CASSLSRPSETQYF. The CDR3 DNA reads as TGTGCCAGCAGTCTATCCCGTCCAAGTGAGACCCAGTACTTC.

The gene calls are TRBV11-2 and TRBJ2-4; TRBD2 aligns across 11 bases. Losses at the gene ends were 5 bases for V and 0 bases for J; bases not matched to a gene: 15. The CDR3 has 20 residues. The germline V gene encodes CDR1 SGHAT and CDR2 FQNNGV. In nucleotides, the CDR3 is TGTGCCAGCAGCCCGGGGACTAGCGGAACCCTATCACTAGCCAAAAACATTCAGTACTTC. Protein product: CASSPGTSGTLSLAKNIQYF.

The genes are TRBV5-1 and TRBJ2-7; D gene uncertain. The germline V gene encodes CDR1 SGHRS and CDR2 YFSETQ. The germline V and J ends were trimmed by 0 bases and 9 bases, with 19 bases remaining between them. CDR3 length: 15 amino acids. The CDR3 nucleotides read TGCGCCAGCAGCTTGGCCCAGCCGAGCGTCCACGGGCAGTACTTC. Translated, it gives CASSLAQPSVHGQYF.

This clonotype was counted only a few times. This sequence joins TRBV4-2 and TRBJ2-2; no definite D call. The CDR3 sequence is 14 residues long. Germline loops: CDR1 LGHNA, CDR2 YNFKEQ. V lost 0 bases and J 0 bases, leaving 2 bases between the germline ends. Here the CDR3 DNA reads TGTGCCAGCAGCCAAGAGGCGAACACCGGGGAGCTGTTTTTT. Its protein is CASSQEANTGELFF.

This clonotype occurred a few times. This CDR3 is CASSVAPGINEQFF. The DNA for the CDR3 is TGTGCCAGCAGCGTAGCTCCCGGGATCAATGAGCAGTTCTTC. V is TRBV9 and J is TRBJ2-1; D possibly corresponds to TRBD2 (5 bases). The germline V gene has CDR1 SGDLS and CDR2 YYNGEE. The CDR3 consists of 14 residues. Between the trimmed V and J ends, which lost 0 bases and 6 bases, there was a span of 10 bases.

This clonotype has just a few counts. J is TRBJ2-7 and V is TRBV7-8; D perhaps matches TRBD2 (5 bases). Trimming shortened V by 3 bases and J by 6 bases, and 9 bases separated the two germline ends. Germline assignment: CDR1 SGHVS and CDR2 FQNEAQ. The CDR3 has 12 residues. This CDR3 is CASSFQSGEQYF. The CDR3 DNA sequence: TGTGCCAGCAGCTTCCAAAGCGGCGAGCAGTACTTC.

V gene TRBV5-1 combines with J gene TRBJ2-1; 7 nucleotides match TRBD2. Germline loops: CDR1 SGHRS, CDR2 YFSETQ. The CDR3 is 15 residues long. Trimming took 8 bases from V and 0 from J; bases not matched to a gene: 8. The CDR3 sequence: CASRPGGTSYNEQFF. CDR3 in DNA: TGCGCCAGTCGACCCGGGGGGACCTCCTACAATGAGCAGTTCTTC.

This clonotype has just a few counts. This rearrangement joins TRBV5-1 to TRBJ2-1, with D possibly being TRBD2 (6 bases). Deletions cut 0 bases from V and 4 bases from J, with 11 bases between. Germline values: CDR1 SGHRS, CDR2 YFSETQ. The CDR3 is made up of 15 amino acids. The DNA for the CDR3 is TGCGCCAGCAGCTTGGCGGGAGTAGCGTACAATGAGCAGTTCTTC. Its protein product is CASSLAGVAYNEQFF.

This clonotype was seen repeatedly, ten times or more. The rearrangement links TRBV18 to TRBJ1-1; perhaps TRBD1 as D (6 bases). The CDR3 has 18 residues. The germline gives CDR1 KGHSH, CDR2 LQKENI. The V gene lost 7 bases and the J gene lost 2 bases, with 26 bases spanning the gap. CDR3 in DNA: TGTGCCAGCTTACCCCAACCACAAAGACAGGAGCTAAACACTGAAGCTTTCTTT. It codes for CASLPQPQRQELNTEAFF.

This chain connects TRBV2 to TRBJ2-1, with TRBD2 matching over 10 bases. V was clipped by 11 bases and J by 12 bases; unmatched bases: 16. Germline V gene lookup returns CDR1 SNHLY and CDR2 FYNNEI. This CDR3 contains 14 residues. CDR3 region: CAGRGGLARHGQFF. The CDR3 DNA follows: TGTGCCGGCCGAGGGGGACTAGCGCGTCACGGGCAGTTCTTC. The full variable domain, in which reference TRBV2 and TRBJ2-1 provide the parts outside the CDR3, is EPEVTQTPSHQVTQMGQEVILRCVPISNHLYFYWYRQILGQKVEFLVSFYNNEISEKSEIFDDQFSVERPDGSNFTLKIRSTKLEDSAMYFCAGRGGLARHGQFFGPGTRLTVL.

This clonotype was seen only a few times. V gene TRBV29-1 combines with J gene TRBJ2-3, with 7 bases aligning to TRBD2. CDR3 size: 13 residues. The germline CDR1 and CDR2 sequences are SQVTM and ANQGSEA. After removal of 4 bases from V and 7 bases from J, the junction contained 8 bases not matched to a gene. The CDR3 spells CSVAGGGPNTQYF. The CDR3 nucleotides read TGCAGCGTTGCTGGCGGGGGTCCGAATACGCAGTATTTT.